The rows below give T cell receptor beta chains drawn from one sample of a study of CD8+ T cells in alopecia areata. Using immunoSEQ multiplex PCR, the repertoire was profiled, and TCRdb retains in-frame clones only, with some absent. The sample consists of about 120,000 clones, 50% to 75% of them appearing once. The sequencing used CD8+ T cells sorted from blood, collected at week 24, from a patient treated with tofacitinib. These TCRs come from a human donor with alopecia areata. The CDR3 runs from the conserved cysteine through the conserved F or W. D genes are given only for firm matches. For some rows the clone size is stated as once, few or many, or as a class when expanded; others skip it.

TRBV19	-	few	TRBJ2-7	CASSMGQGPYEQYF	TGTGCCAGTAGTATGGGCCAGGGCCCCTACGAGCAGTACTTC
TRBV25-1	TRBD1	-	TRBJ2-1	CASSGPGQRFYNEQFF	TGTGCCAGCAGTGGGCCGGGACAGCGATTCTACAATGAGCAGTTCTTC
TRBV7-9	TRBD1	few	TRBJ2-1	CASSLESRDRFSYNEQFF	TGTGCCAGCAGCTTAGAGTCCCGGGACAGATTCTCCTACAATGAGCAGTTCTTC
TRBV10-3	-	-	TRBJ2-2	CAISEGGGSGELFF	TGTGCCATCAGTGAGGGCGGAGGATCGGGGGAGCTGTTTTTT
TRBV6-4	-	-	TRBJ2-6	CASSPDSGANVLTF	TGTGCCAGCAGTCCAGACTCTGGGGCCAACGTCCTGACTTTC
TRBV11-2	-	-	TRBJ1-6	CASSFLTGPNSPLHF	TGTGCCAGCAGCTTCCTGACAGGTCCTAATTCACCCCTCCACTTT
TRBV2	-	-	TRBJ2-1	CASIWEYNEQFF	TGTGCCAGCATTTGGGAGTACAATGAGCAGTTCTTC
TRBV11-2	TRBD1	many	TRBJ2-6	CASSLSDRAGANVLTF	TGTGCCAGCAGCCTATCCGACAGGGCTGGGGCCAACGTCCTGACTTTC
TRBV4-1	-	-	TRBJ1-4	CASSQRTAAATNEKLFF	TGCGCCAGCAGCCAACGGACGGCCGCTGCAACTAATGAAAAACTGTTTTTT
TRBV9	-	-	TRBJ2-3	CASSAIRGVDTQYF	TGTGCCAGCAGCGCGATAAGGGGTGTGGATACGCAGTATTTT
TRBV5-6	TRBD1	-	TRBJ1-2	CASRGDRGYGYTF	TGTGCCAGCAGAGGGGACAGGGGCTATGGCTACACCTTC
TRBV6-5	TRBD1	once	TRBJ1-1	CASSLGQGLNTEAFF	TGTGCCAGCAGTTTAGGACAGGGATTGAACACTGAAGCTTTCTTT
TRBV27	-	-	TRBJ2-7	CASSLVAGPSSYEQYF	TGTGCCAGCAGTTTGGTCGCGGGCCCTAGCTCCTACGAGCAGTACTTC
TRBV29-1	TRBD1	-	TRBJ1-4	CSVRSTGEGLYEKLFF	TGCAGCGTCAGATCGACAGGGGAAGGGCTTTATGAAAAACTGTTTTTT
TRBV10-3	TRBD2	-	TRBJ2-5	CAISEAAGEEETQYF	TGTGCCATCAGTGAGGCAGCGGGGGAGGAAGAGACCCAGTACTTC